The 16 T cell receptor beta chains below were found in one sample sequenced in a study of blood T cell repertoires in COVID-19. Repertoires were generated with immunoSEQ multiplex PCR, while TCRdb's copy carries only in-frame clones and drops some. The profile shows about 100,000 clones, 79% of them singletons. Sequenced sample: peripheral blood. The receptors were sampled from a human donor in a cohort sampled during active COVID-19.

The genes are TRBV4-1 and TRBJ1-6; unclear D gene. The CDR3 extends over 13 amino acids. The V and J ends lost 0 bases and 7 bases respectively, with 4 bases between them. CDR1 MGHRA and CDR2 YSYEKL come from the germline V gene. CDR3 sequence (DNA): TGCGCCAGCAGCCAAGACGGGAATTCACCCCTCCACTTT. It yields the protein CASSQDGNSPLHF.

The J gene is TRBJ2-5, the V gene TRBV7-8; 9 bases agree with TRBD1. CDR1 is SGHVS and CDR2 is FQNEAQ in the germline V gene. Germline trimming cut 5 bases from V and 5 bases from J; bases unmatched to any gene: 24. The CDR3 runs to 20 residues. The DNA for the CDR3 is TGTGCCAGCAGCGGGGACAGGGAGGGGGACAGACATCTTACCAGGGAGACCCAGTACTTC. The encoded protein is CASSGDREGDRHLTRETQYF.

The chain couples TRBV19 to TRBJ2-7; 15 positions match TRBD2. CDR1 is LNHDA, CDR2 SQIVND, per germline (reference sequence). The CDR3 runs 14 residues. With V trimmed by 5 bases and J by 9 bases, 5 bases remained unmatched. This CDR3 reads CASSGTSGRRAQYF. The CDR3 bases are TGTGCCAGTAGTGGGACTAGCGGGAGGAGGGCGCAGTACTTC.

The genes are TRBV28 and TRBJ2-5, with D perhaps TRBD2 (5 bases). CDR3 length: 13 amino acids. The V gene's germline CDR1 is MDHEN and CDR2 SYDVKM. The V end lost 8 bases, the J end lost 1 base, and 11 bases lay between the germline ends. The CDR3 nucleotides read TGTGCCAGCGAATTCCGGGGCCAAGAGACCCAGTACTTC. Translating gives CASEFRGQETQYF.

This clone has only one observation. This sequence joins TRBV11-1 and TRBJ2-2; D might be TRBD1 (6 bases). CDR1 SGHAT and CDR2 FQDESV come from the germline V gene (reference sequence). The CDR3 is made up of 15 amino acids. V lost 8 bases to trimming and J lost 3 bases, with 16 bases between them. The CDR3 sequence is CASGMRGGDTGELFF. CDR3 sequence (DNA): TGTGCCAGCGGGATGCGAGGGGGTGACACCGGGGAGCTGTTTTTT.

The rearrangement links TRBV2 to TRBJ2-5, with D possibly TRBD2 on 5 matching bases. Trimming shortened V by 1 base and J by 7 bases, and 19 bases separated the two germline ends. The germline CDR1 and CDR2 sequences are SNHLY and FYNNEI. The CDR3 contains 16 residues. The DNA for the CDR3 is TGTGCCAGCAGTGAAGTAATGGCGGGTTGGTCGGTGACCCAGTACTTC. Amino acid sequence: CASSEVMAGWSVTQYF. The full variable domain, in which reference TRBV2 and TRBJ2-5 provide the parts outside the CDR3, is EPEVTQTPSHQVTQMGQEVILRCVPISNHLYFYWYRQILGQKVEFLVSFYNNEISEKSEIFDDQFSVERPDGSNFTLKIRSTKLEDSAMYFCASSEVMAGWSVTQYFGPGTRLLVL.

The rearrangement joins TRBV19 to TRBJ1-5; TRBD1 is a possible D gene (5 bases). The length of the CDR3 is 15 residues. Per germline, CDR1 LNHDA and CDR2 SQIVND (reference sequence). V was trimmed by 4 bases and J by 3 bases, leaving 13 bases between them. The CDR3 bases are TGTGCCAGTAGTACCTCGGGGGAGGTCAATCAGCCCCAGCATTTT. Amino acid sequence: CASSTSGEVNQPQHF. Full variable domain (missing parts from reference TRBV19 and TRBJ1-5): DGGITQSPKYLFRKEGQNVTLSCEQNLNHDAMYWYRQDPGQGLRLIYYSQIVNDFQKGDIAEGYSVSREKKESFPLTVTSAQKNPTAFYLCASSTSGEVNQPQHFGDGTRLSIL.

The chain links TRBV5-1 to TRBJ2-5, with 9 bases identical to TRBD1. V lost 3 bases and J lost 5; bases outside the gene matches: 8. Germline V gene data show CDR1 as SGHRS and CDR2 as YFSETQ. This CDR3 region has 15 residues. CDR3 sequence reads: CASSSRTGEMETQYF. The CDR3 DNA follows: TGCGCCAGCAGCTCCCGGACAGGGGAGATGGAGACCCAGTACTTC.

V and J are TRBV11-2 and TRBJ2-2, with unresolved D. Between the trimmed V and J ends, which lost 7 bases and 0 bases, there was a span of 9 bases. CDR1 and CDR2 from the germline V gene are SGHAT and FQNNGV. This CDR3 has 14 amino acids. Written as DNA, the CDR3 is TGTGCCAGCACCCCCCTAGCGAACACCGGGGAGCTGTTTTTT. This gives the protein CASTPLANTGELFF.

The genes are TRBV28 and TRBJ2-5, with a weak D call TRBD2 (6 bases). CDR3 length equals 14 residues. Trimming stripped 3 bases from V and 2 bases from J, with 10 bases between. Germline CDR1 and CDR2: MDHEN and SYDVKM. In DNA, the CDR3 is TGTGCCAGCAGTTTGAGCGCGGGACAAGAGACCCAGTACTTC. This codes for CASSLSAGQETQYF.

This clone was observed a few times. The V and J genes are TRBV10-2 and TRBJ2-5; TRBD1 matches 9 bases. Per germline, CDR1 WSHSY and CDR2 SAAADI. The CDR3 consists of 14 residues. J gave up 1 base and V 8 bases, and 5 bases lay outside the gene matches. As DNA, the CDR3 is TGCGCCAGCTTAGTACAGGGGGCCCAAGAGACCCAGTACTTC. Protein: CASLVQGAQETQYF.

This sequence joins TRBV6-2 or TRBV6-3 and TRBJ2-7; 10 bases are a match to TRBD2. J lost 2 bases, V lost 4 bases, and 5 bases had no gene match. CDR1 and CDR2 from the germline V gene are MNHEY and SVGEGT. The CDR3 is 15 residues long. The CDR3 DNA sequence: TGTGCCAGCAGTTGGGCTAGCGGGAGTCCCTACGAGCAGTACTTC. Its protein is CASSWASGSPYEQYF.

This clone was detected only a few times. This sequence joins TRBV7-9 and TRBJ2-5; D is perhaps TRBD1 (6 bases). The germline V and J ends were trimmed by 5 bases and 2 bases, with 15 bases remaining between them. CDR1 SEHNR and CDR2 FQNEAQ come from the germline V gene (reference sequence). The CDR3 consists of 15 residues. This CDR3 is CASSPPGAGQETQYF. The CDR3 DNA follows: TGTGCCAGCAGCCCACCAGGGGCAGGGCAAGAGACCCAGTACTTC.

J is TRBJ2-1 and V is TRBV5-1, with 8 positions matching TRBD1. Trimming cost V 4 bases and J 5 bases; bases outside gene matches: 17. Germline CDR1 and CDR2: SGHRS and YFSETQ. This CDR3 has 18 residues. The CDR3 coding sequence is TGCGCCAGCAGCCCCGACAGGGGCCCCTACACTGGACACAATGAGCAGTTCTTC. It specifies CASSPDRGPYTGHNEQFF.

This clone was counted only a few times. The rearrangement links TRBV7-9 to TRBJ2-7; D gene ambiguous. V lost 2 bases, J lost 5 bases, and 16 bases lay in between. From germline, CDR1 is SEHNR and CDR2 FQNEAQ (reference sequence). The CDR3 is made up of 15 amino acids. The DNA for the CDR3 is TGTGCCAGCAGCTTATGGTCCAGTCGTAACGACGAGCAGTACTTC. It yields the protein CASSLWSSRNDEQYF.

This sequence joins TRBV5-5 and TRBJ1-1, with 8 nucleotides matching TRBD1. Germline values: CDR1 SGHKS, CDR2 YYEKEE (reference sequence). J lost 1 base, V lost 4 bases, and 12 bases had no gene match. The CDR3 totals 17 residues. CDR3 amino acids: CASSQGAGGQTNTEAFF. In DNA form, the CDR3 reads TGTGCCAGCAGCCAGGGGGCAGGGGGCCAGACGAACACTGAAGCTTTCTTT.